This T cell receptor beta chain was sequenced during a study of blood T cells in healthy people across ages. Study in general: Per two T cells, about one barcoded beta molecule was captured through template switching. Whole-study results and caveats: Researchers said unsorted PBMCs prevented a conclusive naive versus antigen-experienced comparison.

Trimming cost V 2 bases and J 6 bases; bases outside gene matches: 4. The CDR3 spans 15 residues. Next came a second PCR, run for about 7 to 12 cycles, which used a sample-barcoded 5' primer along with a J-beta primer mix. TCRdb reprocessed the 5' RACE reads via MiXCR and lists one record per CDR3 protein. The table shows about 780,000 distinct CDR3 sequences, with roughly 25% occurring only once. This clonotype has only a few counts. The antigen is unknown. This sample was shared with a second study, whose subject was T cells of mothers and their children. As reported in that work: Mothers yielded over 8.5 million CDR3 reads, children some 2.9 million each. Similar thymic selection effects on TCR recombination output appear in pairs, both related and unrelated.

The sequence came from a boy aged 5-17 years in good health. Input material: blood. The chain couples TRBV12-3 or TRBV12-4 to TRBJ1-4; 9 bases fit TRBD1. The CDR3 reads CASSLWTGEDEKLFF. The DNA of the CDR3 is TGTGCCAGCAGTTTATGGACAGGGGAGGATGAAAAACTGTTTTTT.